The clone carrying this TCR beta chain was counted between two and nine times. What it binds is unknown. This specimen comes from a study of CD8+CD57+ T cells in acquired aplastic anemia. Turning to the study itself: Sorted CD4+ and CD8+ cells yielded DNA averaging around 3.2 ug. Study-level points and caveats: A set of some 28 CD8+ CDR3 sequences was shared between patients and controls, and these sequences appeared highly expressed in patients.

An expansion of CD8+CD57+ cells by flow cytometry had been shown in patients chosen for sequencing. Patients uniformly had severe acquired aplastic anemia. The study sampled blood from patients who had received no therapy. The TCR beta profiling, which covered VDJ combination and CDR3 sequence, was carried out using genomic DNA as the template. Each CDR3 protein is one row after TCRdb ran MiXCR on the reads. The sample yields about 180,000 distinct CDR3 sequences, roughly 48% seen once. Between the trimmed V and J ends, which lost 3 bases and 0 bases, there was a span of 17 bases. Germline V gene lookup returns CDR1 MGHDK and CDR2 SYGVNS. The CDR3 loop spans 17 amino acids.

This receptor was taken from a human donor with aplastic anemia. Sequenced input: sorted CD4+, CD8+, or CD8+CD57+ T cells (not recorded which) from PBMCs. The V gene is TRBV25-1, the J gene TRBJ1-2, with D possibly TRBD1 on 5 matching bases. CDR3 amino acids: CASSDRGVTKANYGYTF. DNA of the CDR3: TGTGCCAGCAGTGATAGGGGAGTTACGAAAGCTAACTATGGCTACACCTTC.